The text below deals with one T cell receptor beta chain. The record originates from a study of blood T cell repertoires in COVID-19. Study information: Collection of acute and convalescent COVID-19 samples took place in the United States, Italy and Spain. Sample material is recorded as cDNA or gDNA derived from T cells, B-cell-depleted T cells, or PBMCs.

The ends lost 5 bases at V and 7 bases at J; junction bases unmatched: 19. In germline, CDR1 is SEHNR, CDR2 FQNEAQ (reference sequence). This CDR3 region has 19 residues. In the study's own analysis: Amplification with reference gene primers provided the estimates of nucleated cell counts. TCRdb keeps only in-frame clones here, not all; method: immunoSEQ multiplex PCR. V and J calls and clone size are given by that table; D and trimming were obtained from the DNA. The data contain over 200,000 clones, over 65% of them singletons. Material: peripheral blood. This receptor was identified in a woman in her sixties or seventies with active or convalescent COVID-19. The V call is TRBV7-9, the J call TRBJ2-1; 11 bases map to TRBD2. The CDR3, as DNA: TGTGCCAGCAGCACCGGACAGGGCTTAGCGGGAGGGCCTCGGAATGAGCAGTTCTTC. Protein sequence: CASSTGQGLAGGPRNEQFF.